A selection of T cell receptor beta chains follows, all from one sample in a study of T cell repertoires in cytomegalovirus infection. Antigens for these TCRs are unknown. TCRdb fed the reads into MiXCR, producing one record per CDR3 protein. Among some 920,000 distinct CDR3 sequences listed, 30% to 40% were seen once. This specimen was cultured CD8+ T cells from PBMCs, taken from culture after CMV antigen stimulation. The receptors originated from a human donor in good health (CMV status not recorded). Some clones in this sample may be carry-over from other donors' samples. The CDR3 runs from the conserved cysteine through the conserved F or W. A D gene is named only where the DNA matches it firmly. Clone size is given for some rows only: seen once, a few or many times, or a class if the clone is expanded.

J gene: TRBJ2-1
V gene: TRBV7-9
clone size: .
D gene: .
CDR3 protein: CASSLRDGTYNEQFF
CDR3 DNA: TGTGCCAGCAGCTTACGGGACGGCACCTACAATGAGCAGTTCTTC

J gene: TRBJ2-2
V gene: TRBV7-6
clone size: .
D gene: .
CDR3 protein: CASSLGPKTGFYQNTGELFF
CDR3 DNA: TGTGCTAGCAGCTTAGGACCAAAGACAGGTTTTTATCAGAACACCGGGGAGCTGTTTTTT

J gene: TRBJ2-5
V gene: TRBV12-3/TRBV12-4
clone size: many
D gene: .
CDR3 protein: CASGASQETQYF
CDR3 DNA: TGTGCCAGCGGTGCTAGCCAAGAGACCCAGTACTTC

J gene: TRBJ2-3
V gene: TRBV7-9
clone size: few
D gene: .
CDR3 protein: CASSLADRAGNTQYF
CDR3 DNA: TGTGCCAGCAGCTTAGCCGACAGGGCGGGAAATACGCAGTATTTT

J gene: TRBJ2-1
V gene: TRBV19
clone size: few
D gene: TRBD2
CDR3 protein: CASSALAGGIQYEQFF
CDR3 DNA: TGTGCCAGTAGTGCCTTAGCGGGGGGGATTCAGTACGAGCAGTTCTTC

J gene: TRBJ2-3
V gene: TRBV7-6
clone size: many
D gene: .
CDR3 protein: CASSPGWGPPRDTQYF
CDR3 DNA: TGTGCCAGCAGCCCGGGGTGGGGTCCGCCACGGGATACGCAGTATTTT

J gene: TRBJ2-4
V gene: TRBV7-8
clone size: few
D gene: .
CDR3 protein: CASTPGNNIQYF
CDR3 DNA: TGTGCCAGCACCCCGGGGAACAACATTCAGTACTTC

J gene: TRBJ2-7
V gene: TRBV6-5
clone size: few
D gene: .
CDR3 protein: CASSYMAGDYSGAEQYF
CDR3 DNA: TGTGCCAGCAGTTACATGGCAGGGGATTACTCCGGGGCCGAGCAGTACTTC

J gene: TRBJ2-1
V gene: TRBV11-1
clone size: .
D gene: .
CDR3 protein: CASSPKSGSYNEQFF
CDR3 DNA: TGTGCCAGCAGCCCCAAATCGGGCTCCTACAATGAGCAGTTCTTC

J gene: TRBJ2-5
V gene: TRBV4-2
clone size: few
D gene: TRBD2
CDR3 protein: CASSQVFSGGAGLETQYF
CDR3 DNA: TGTGCCAGCAGCCAAGTCTTCAGCGGGGGGGCCGGGTTAGAGACCCAGTACTTC

J gene: TRBJ1-5
V gene: TRBV7-6
clone size: many
D gene: TRBD1
CDR3 protein: CASSPGTGAPQHF
CDR3 DNA: TGTGCCAGCAGCCCCGGGACAGGTGCGCCCCAGCATTTT

J gene: TRBJ2-5
V gene: TRBV19
clone size: .
D gene: .
CDR3 protein: CASSSAGETQYF
CDR3 DNA: TGTGCCAGTAGTTCCGCGGGAGAGACCCAGTACTTC

J gene: TRBJ2-7
V gene: TRBV2
clone size: .
D gene: .
CDR3 protein: CATRTTSYEQYF
CDR3 DNA: TGTGCCACCCGAACTACCTCCTACGAGCAGTACTTC

J gene: TRBJ1-3
V gene: TRBV5-1
clone size: .
D gene: .
CDR3 protein: CASSPFPSGNTIYF
CDR3 DNA: TGCGCCAGCAGCCCTTTCCCCTCTGGAAACACCATATATTTT

J gene: TRBJ2-7
V gene: TRBV7-6
clone size: many
D gene: .
CDR3 protein: CASSFGGGNYEQYF
CDR3 DNA: TGTGCCAGCAGCTTCGGCGGGGGCAACTACGAGCAGTACTTC

J gene: TRBJ2-1
V gene: TRBV7-9
clone size: few
D gene: .
CDR3 protein: CASSPLDRQTYNEQFF
CDR3 DNA: TGTGCCAGCAGCCCGCTCGACAGGCAGACCTACAATGAGCAGTTCTTC

J gene: TRBJ2-1
V gene: TRBV6-2/TRBV6-3
clone size: .
D gene: TRBD2
CDR3 protein: CASSYSWTSWYNEQFF
CDR3 DNA: TGTGCCAGCAGTTACTCCTGGACTAGCTGGTACAATGAGCAGTTCTTC

J gene: TRBJ2-7
V gene: TRBV10-3
clone size: .
D gene: .
CDR3 protein: CAISGLEDAEGFSLSF
CDR3 DNA: TGTGCCATCAGTGGCCTCGAAGACGCAGAAGGCTTTTCCCTTTCCTTC

J gene: TRBJ2-7
V gene: TRBV7-9
clone size: few
D gene: .
CDR3 protein: CASSFEGSVYEQYF
CDR3 DNA: TGTGCCAGCAGCTTCGAGGGGTCGGTTTACGAGCAGTACTTC

J gene: TRBJ2-1
V gene: TRBV24-1
clone size: .
D gene: TRBD1
CDR3 protein: CATSEDRGMIHEQFF
CDR3 DNA: TGTGCCACCAGTGAGGACAGGGGTATGATACATGAGCAGTTCTTC

J gene: TRBJ2-1
V gene: TRBV2
clone size: .
D gene: TRBD1
CDR3 protein: CASKRTGEIYEQFF
CDR3 DNA: TGTGCCAGCAAACGGACAGGGGAAATTTATGAGCAGTTCTTC

J gene: TRBJ2-1
V gene: TRBV4-1
clone size: few
D gene: .
CDR3 protein: CASTLGQGATYDEQFF
CDR3 DNA: TGCGCCAGCACCTTAGGGCAGGGAGCGACCTACGATGAGCAGTTCTTC

J gene: TRBJ2-4
V gene: TRBV7-9
clone size: .
D gene: TRBD2
CDR3 protein: CVSSPTSGLAGLAKNIQYF
CDR3 DNA: TGTGTCAGCAGCCCAACAAGTGGACTAGCGGGGCTAGCCAAAAACATTCAGTACTTC

J gene: TRBJ1-1
V gene: TRBV6-5
clone size: .
D gene: .
CDR3 protein: CASISPDTEAFF
CDR3 DNA: TGTGCCAGCATCTCCCCCGACACTGAAGCTTTCTTT

J gene: TRBJ2-5
V gene: TRBV10-3
clone size: .
D gene: TRBD2
CDR3 protein: CAISDGGGPPGTQYF
CDR3 DNA: TGTGCCATCAGTGATGGCGGGGGGCCCCCAGGGACCCAGTACTTC

J gene: TRBJ2-2
V gene: TRBV5-6
clone size: few
D gene: .
CDR3 protein: CASSFQDRSSNTGELFF
CDR3 DNA: TGTGCCAGCAGCTTCCAGGACAGATCGTCGAACACCGGGGAGCTGTTTTTT

J gene: TRBJ1-1
V gene: TRBV25-1
clone size: .
D gene: .
CDR3 protein: CASSERQETEAFF
CDR3 DNA: TGTGCCAGCAGTGAGCGACAGGAGACTGAAGCTTTCTTT

J gene: TRBJ1-4
V gene: TRBV12-3/TRBV12-4
clone size: .
D gene: .
CDR3 protein: CASSLGGGREKLFF
CDR3 DNA: TGTGCCAGCAGCCTGGGGGGCGGGCGTGAAAAACTGTTTTTT

J gene: TRBJ1-6
V gene: TRBV9
clone size: few
D gene: TRBD1
CDR3 protein: CASSVGTGGASPLHF
CDR3 DNA: TGTGCCAGCAGCGTAGGAACAGGGGGCGCTTCACCCCTCCACTTT

J gene: TRBJ2-1
V gene: TRBV12-5
clone size: .
D gene: .
CDR3 protein: CASASARDYYNEQFF
CDR3 DNA: TGTGCTAGTGCCTCAGCGAGGGATTATTACAATGAGCAGTTCTTC

J gene: TRBJ1-2
V gene: TRBV7-9
clone size: few
D gene: .
CDR3 protein: CASSLGQGNLWGYTF
CDR3 DNA: TGTGCCAGCAGCTTGGGTCAGGGGAACCTCTGGGGCTACACCTTC

J gene: TRBJ2-7
V gene: TRBV25-1
clone size: .
D gene: TRBD1
CDR3 protein: CATRGSYEQYF
CDR3 DNA: TGTGCCACCAGGGGGTCCTACGAGCAGTACTTC

J gene: TRBJ2-3
V gene: TRBV10-2
clone size: few
D gene: TRBD1
CDR3 protein: CASSRSGGQYF
CDR3 DNA: TGCGCCAGCAGTAGGTCAGGGGGCCAGTATTTT

J gene: TRBJ2-3
V gene: TRBV28
clone size: .
D gene: TRBD2
CDR3 protein: CASSSGTSQVTDTQYF
CDR3 DNA: TGTGCCAGCAGTTCCGGGACTAGCCAGGTCACAGATACGCAGTATTTT

J gene: TRBJ2-5
V gene: TRBV15
clone size: .
D gene: .
CDR3 protein: CATSPERQETQYF
CDR3 DNA: TGTGCCACCAGCCCCGAACGACAAGAGACCCAGTACTTC

J gene: TRBJ1-2
V gene: TRBV4-3
clone size: .
D gene: TRBD1
CDR3 protein: CASSQDRGQGSYGYTF
CDR3 DNA: TGCGCCAGCAGCCAGGACAGGGGGCAAGGGTCCTATGGCTACACCTTC

J gene: TRBJ1-1
V gene: TRBV27
clone size: .
D gene: .
CDR3 protein: CASLGRVEAFF
CDR3 DNA: TGTGCCAGCCTGGGACGGGTTGAAGCTTTCTTT

J gene: TRBJ2-1
V gene: TRBV7-9
clone size: few
D gene: TRBD2
CDR3 protein: CASSGRGAYSYNEQFF
CDR3 DNA: TGTGCCAGCAGCGGGCGGGGGGCCTACTCCTACAATGAGCAGTTCTTC

J gene: TRBJ1-6
V gene: TRBV19
clone size: .
D gene: .
CDR3 protein: CASSVRCNSPLHF
CDR3 DNA: TGTGCCAGTAGTGTTAGGTGTAATTCACCCCTCCACTTT

J gene: TRBJ1-5
V gene: TRBV2
clone size: once
D gene: .
CDR3 protein: CASSERLGPNQPQHF
CDR3 DNA: TGTGCCAGCAGTGAGAGGCTGGGGCCCAATCAGCCCCAGCATTTT

J gene: TRBJ1-1
V gene: TRBV7-2
clone size: many
D gene: .
CDR3 protein: CASSRPQFEIDTEAFF
CDR3 DNA: TGTGCCAGCAGCCGACCCCAGTTTGAGATCGACACTGAAGCTTTCTTT

J gene: TRBJ2-5
V gene: TRBV7-6
clone size: .
D gene: TRBD2
CDR3 protein: CASSLRTSGGVGETQYF
CDR3 DNA: TGTGCCAGCAGCTTAAGGACTAGCGGGGGGGTTGGGGAGACCCAGTACTTC

J gene: TRBJ1-2
V gene: TRBV6-5
clone size: .
D gene: .
CDR3 protein: CASSLTSGNLFYGYTF
CDR3 DNA: TGTGCCAGCAGTCTCACGTCCGGGAACTTATTCTATGGCTACACCTTC

J gene: TRBJ1-2
V gene: TRBV6-5
clone size: .
D gene: .
CDR3 protein: CASSYSNRAGDGYTF
CDR3 DNA: TGTGCCAGCAGTTACTCTAACAGGGCGGGTGATGGCTACACCTTC

J gene: TRBJ2-6
V gene: TRBV15
clone size: .
D gene: .
CDR3 protein: CATSRAWAGANVLTF
CDR3 DNA: TGTGCCACCAGCAGGGCCTGGGCTGGGGCCAACGTCCTGACTTTC

J gene: TRBJ2-3
V gene: TRBV10-3
clone size: .
D gene: .
CDR3 protein: CAIDGGTDTQYF
CDR3 DNA: TGTGCCATCGACGGGGGTACAGATACGCAGTATTTT

J gene: TRBJ2-2
V gene: TRBV18
clone size: .
D gene: TRBD1
CDR3 protein: CASYMTGANTGELFF
CDR3 DNA: TGTGCCTCATACATGACAGGGGCGAACACCGGGGAGCTGTTTTTT